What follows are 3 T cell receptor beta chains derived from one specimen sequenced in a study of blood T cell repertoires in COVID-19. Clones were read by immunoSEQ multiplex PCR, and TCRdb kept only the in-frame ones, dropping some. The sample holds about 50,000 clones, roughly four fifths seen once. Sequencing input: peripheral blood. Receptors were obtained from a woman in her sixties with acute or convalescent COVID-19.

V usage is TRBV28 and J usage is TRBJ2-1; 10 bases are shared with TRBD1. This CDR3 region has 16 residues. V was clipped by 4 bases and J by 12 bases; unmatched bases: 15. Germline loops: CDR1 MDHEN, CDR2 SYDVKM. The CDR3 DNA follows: TGTGCCAGCAGTTCGGCCGGGACAGGGGCCCGGGGGGGGCAGTTCTTC. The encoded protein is CASSSAGTGARGGQFF.

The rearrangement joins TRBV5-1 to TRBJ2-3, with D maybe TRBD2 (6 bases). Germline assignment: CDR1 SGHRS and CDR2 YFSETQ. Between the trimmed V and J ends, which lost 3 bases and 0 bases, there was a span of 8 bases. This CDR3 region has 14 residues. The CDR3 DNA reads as TGCGCCAGCAGCTCCGGGACTAGCACAGATACGCAGTATTTT. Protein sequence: CASSSGTSTDTQYF.

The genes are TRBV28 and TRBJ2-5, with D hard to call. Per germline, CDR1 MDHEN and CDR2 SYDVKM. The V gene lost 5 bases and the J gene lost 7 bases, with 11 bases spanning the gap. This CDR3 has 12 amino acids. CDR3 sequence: CASSPLSGTQYF. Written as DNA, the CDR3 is TGTGCCAGCAGTCCCCTTAGTGGGACCCAGTACTTC.